The 5 T cell receptor beta chains below all came from one sample that was sequenced in a study of CD8 T cells in ankylosing spondylitis. TCRdb analysed the 5' RACE reads with MiXCR anew, one entry per CDR3 protein. There are 200,000 to 250,000 distinct CDR3 sequences in the sample; 18% occur only once, and under 55% lies in the top ten. The antigens of these receptors remain unknown. The study's findings and limits: Apparently characteristic of ankylosing spondylitis blood was a TCR beta motif (roughly 8 highly homologous variants).

Sequencing used blood, either unsorted or a sorted T cell fraction (not recorded which). These receptors all come from a male donor with ankylosing spondylitis.

This clonotype was detected many times. The rearrangement uses TRBV12-3 or TRBV12-4 and TRBJ2-3, with 10 bases lining up with TRBD2. The J segment lost 3 bases and the V segment lost 1 base, leaving 4 bases of the junction unmatched. CDR3 length equals 16 residues. The CDR3 nucleotides are TGTGCCAGCAGTTTAGTCCCTAGCGGGAGTACAGATACGCAGTATTTT. It is translated as CASSLVPSGSTDTQYF.

This clonotype has only a few counts. The rearrangement joins TRBV5-1 to TRBJ1-2; possibly TRBD1 for D (6 bases). V dropped 0 bases and J dropped 6 bases, with 9 bases sitting between them. In germline, CDR1 is SGHRS, CDR2 YFSETQ. The CDR3 totals 13 residues. CDR3 amino acids: CASSLAGADGYTF. The DNA for the CDR3 is TGCGCCAGCAGCTTGGCAGGGGCTGATGGCTACACCTTC.

This clonotype has a handful of counts. The genes are TRBV20-1 and TRBJ2-1; tentative D call: TRBD2 (6 bases). The CDR3 length is 16 residues. Trimming took 0 bases from V and 3 from J, leaving 15 bases between them. The germline CDR1 and CDR2 sequences are DFQATT and SNEGSKA (reference sequence). DNA for the CDR3: TGCAGTGCTAGAGATCTGGGACTCTCACTCTACAATGAGCAGTTCTTC. It translates to CSARDLGLSLYNEQFF.

The CDR3 DNA follows: TGCAGCGTTGGGAAAGGGACCGAGCAGTACTTC. The encoded protein is CSVGKGTEQYF. V usage is TRBV29-1 and J usage is TRBJ2-7; possibly TRBD1 or TRBD2 for D (5 bases each). Trimming removed 4 bases from V and 6 bases from J, with 10 bases in between. CDR1 is SQVTM and CDR2 is ANQGSEA in the germline V gene. This CDR3 contains 11 residues.

This clonotype showed up just a few times. The genes are TRBV4-3 and TRBJ2-2; 7 bases match TRBD1. This CDR3 comprises 14 residues. Germline assignment: CDR1 LGHNA and CDR2 YSLEER. The trim removed 0 bases at V and 9 bases at J, leaving 4 bases unmatched. The CDR3 DNA is TGCGCCAGCAGCCAAGATCAAGGGGGCCGGGAGCTGTTTTTT. Residues: CASSQDQGGRELFF.